These 26 T cell receptor beta chains were all obtained from the same sample, sequenced in a study of OX40 agonist ivuxolimab in advanced cancers. Here immunoSEQ multiplex PCR was the method, and the copy in TCRdb shows in-frame clones only, minus some. This table holds about 32,000 clones, 88% found once. Sequencing used CD4+ or CD8+ T cells sorted from blood, obtained in a trial of the OX40 agonist ivuxolimab. These receptors came from an adult with an advanced solid tumor such as melanoma, head and neck, liver or kidney cancer.

J is TRBJ1-5 and V is TRBV6-6; TRBD1 might be the D (6 bases). Deletions cut 6 bases from V and 4 bases from J, with 13 bases between. The CDR3 covers 14 residues. The V gene's germline CDR1 is MNHNY and CDR2 SVGAGI (reference sequence). The CDR3, as DNA: TGTGCCAGCAGACAGGGAGTAGATAATCAGCCCCAGCATTTT. Translation gives CASRQGVDNQPQHF.

V gene TRBV2 combines with J gene TRBJ2-3; D uncertain. CDR3 length equals 14 residues. V shed 7 bases and J shed 0 bases, with 11 bases lying between them. Germline CDR1 and CDR2: SNHLY and FYNNEI. The CDR3 nucleotides read TGTGCCAGCAAGGGCGTTGCTAGCACAGATACGCAGTATTTT. Its translation is CASKGVASTDTQYF.

The chain has TRBV4-3 and TRBJ2-1; 15 nucleotides line up with TRBD2. The CDR3 has 17 amino acids. CDR1 and CDR2 (germline): LGHNA, YSLEER. The J segment lost 9 bases and the V segment lost 0 bases, leaving 6 bases of the junction unmatched. The CDR3 DNA follows: TGCGCCAGCAGCCAAGATCGGACTAGCGGGGGGGCCATTGAGCAGTTCTTC. Its protein is CASSQDRTSGGAIEQFF.

This clone was seen more than once but under ten times. This CDR3 reads CASSLTAQGPGGQSPLHF. CDR3 DNA: TGTGCCAGCAGCTTAACGGCCCAGGGCCCAGGAGGTCAGTCACCCCTCCACTTT. The genes are TRBV7-6 and TRBJ1-6; D is perhaps TRBD1 (5 bases). Trimming took 2 bases from V and 10 from J, leaving 24 bases between them. Germline V lookup: CDR1 SGHVS, CDR2 FNYEAQ. The CDR3 totals 18 residues.

The DNA of the CDR3 is TGTGCCACCAGTAGGGACTTCAGCACAGATACGCAGTATTTT. It yields the protein CATSRDFSTDTQYF. The rearrangement uses TRBV15 and TRBJ2-3, with a tentative D call TRBD2 (6 bases). V gave up 6 bases and J gave up 0 bases, with 10 bases separating them. There are 14 residues in the CDR3. From germline, CDR1 is LNHNV and CDR2 YYDKDF (reference sequence).

V gene TRBV6-5 combines with J gene TRBJ1-1, with D possibly being TRBD1 (6 bases). V was shortened by 0 bases and J by 1 base, with 9 bases between the two germline ends. The V gene's germline CDR1 is MNHEY and CDR2 SVGAGI. This CDR3 has 15 amino acids. The CDR3 protein is CASSYSGGGNTEAFF. The CDR3 nucleotides are TGTGCCAGCAGTTACTCGGGGGGCGGGAACACTGAAGCTTTCTTT.

The V call is TRBV5-5, the J call TRBJ2-7; D unresolved. V was clipped by 6 bases and J by 3 bases, with 7 bases between them. CDR1 is SGHKS and CDR2 is YYEKEE in the germline V gene (reference sequence). The CDR3 is 11 residues long. The chain's CDR3 is CASIYNYEQYF. CDR3 bases: TGTGCCAGCATCTACAACTACGAGCAGTACTTC.

The chain uses TRBV29-1 and TRBJ1-2, with D possibly being TRBD1 (5 bases). The length of the CDR3 is 12 residues. V was pared by 5 bases and J by 8 bases, with 15 bases between. Germline CDR1 and CDR2: SQVTM and ANQGSEA. The CDR3 nucleotides read TGCAGCGTTCCGTCAGGGTCGACGGGCTACACCTTC. It translates to CSVPSGSTGYTF.

The genes are TRBV5-3 and TRBJ1-5; 7 bases agree with TRBD1. TRBV5-3 is an ORF for which the function is uncertain. CDR3 length: 15 residues. Trimming removed 2 bases from V and 1 base from J; junction bases left unmatched: 3. The CDR3 reads CARSFETGSNQPQHF. For the CDR3, the DNA is TGTGCCAGAAGCTTTGAGACAGGGAGCAATCAGCCCCAGCATTTT.

The chain is built from TRBV7-2 and TRBJ2-1, with D tentatively TRBD2 (6 bases). Germline-derived CDR1 and CDR2 are SGHTA and FQGNSA. The CDR3 contains 15 residues. The germline V and J ends were trimmed by 0 bases and 9 bases, with 15 bases remaining between them. CDR3 coding DNA: TGTGCCAGCAGCTTAGCCCCAGGGCTCGGGGGTGAGCAGTTCTTC. Amino acid sequence: CASSLAPGLGGEQFF.

On this clone: The germline gene is not matched at one end of the junction; a read error may be the cause. V is TRBV7-9 and J is TRBJ2-7; no clear D gene. Looked up from germline, CDR1 is SEHNR and CDR2 is FQNEAQ (reference sequence). The CDR3 is 12 amino acids. This chain's CDR3 is CASSLGPYGQYF. CDR3 sequence (DNA): TGTGCCAGCAGCTTAGGTCCGTACGGGCAGTACTTC.

The chain employs TRBV11-2 and TRBJ2-3, with 12 positions matching TRBD2. Germline V gene lookup returns CDR1 SGHAT and CDR2 FQNNGV. The CDR3 sequence is 16 residues long. V was pared by 5 bases and J by 4 bases, with 7 bases of the junction left unmatched. CDR3 coding DNA: TGTGCCAGCAGCCCTAGCGGGGGGGCGTACGCAGATACGCAGTATTTT. This sequence encodes CASSPSGGAYADTQYF.

The V gene is TRBV7-9, the J gene TRBJ1-4, with D perhaps matching TRBD1 (5 bases). This CDR3 spans 16 amino acids. Trimming left V 4 bases short and J 4 bases short, with 16 bases between. Looked up from germline, CDR1 is SEHNR and CDR2 is FQNEAQ (reference sequence). CDR3 loop: CASSSGPGGNNEKLFF. Here the CDR3 DNA reads TGTGCCAGCAGCTCGGGTCCGGGGGGGAATAATGAAAAACTGTTTTTT.

The chain joins TRBV5-6 to TRBJ2-7, with D perhaps being TRBD1 or TRBD2 (5 bases each). The germline V and J ends were trimmed by 3 bases and 0 bases, with 7 bases remaining between them. The length of the CDR3 is 13 residues. CDR1 is SGHDT, CDR2 YYEEEE, per germline. In nucleotides, the CDR3 is TGTGCCAGCAGCTCCGGGACCTCCTACGAGCAGTACTTC. It encodes CASSSGTSYEQYF.

This sequence joins TRBV15 and TRBJ2-2; D possibly corresponds to TRBD2 (7 bases). Germline loops: CDR1 LNHNV, CDR2 YYDKDF (reference sequence). CDR3 size: 11 residues. CDR3 region: CACGGGGELFF. The DNA of the CDR3 is TGTGCTTGCGGGGGCGGCGGGGAGCTGTTTTTT.

The genes are TRBV7-6 and TRBJ2-1, with D possibly TRBD2 on 6 matching bases. Germline CDR1 and CDR2: SGHVS and FNYEAQ. The CDR3 is 16 residues long. Trimming shortened V by 1 base and J by 8 bases, and 18 bases separated the two germline ends. The CDR3 protein is CASSLVPPTSVHEQFF. The DNA of the CDR3 is TGTGCCAGCAGCTTAGTCCCCCCGACTAGTGTCCATGAGCAGTTCTTC.

The V gene is TRBV11-2, the J gene TRBJ2-7, with 14 bases matching TRBD2. The V gene's germline CDR1 is SGHAT and CDR2 FQNNGV. V was clipped by 6 bases and J by 5 bases; unmatched bases: 6. The CDR3 is 15 amino acids. The CDR3 loop reads CASRRLAGGRDEQYF. CDR3 nucleotides: TGTGCCAGCAGGCGACTAGCGGGGGGGCGCGACGAGCAGTACTTC.

The chain recombines TRBV11-2 with TRBJ2-7, with 7 positions matching TRBD2. V was clipped by 2 bases and J by 6 bases; unmatched bases: 1. CDR1 and CDR2 from the germline V gene are SGHAT and FQNNGV. The CDR3 is 12 amino acids. CDR3 loop: CASSLPGGEQYF. CDR3 nucleotides: TGTGCCAGCAGCTTACCGGGGGGCGAGCAGTACTTC.

V usage is TRBV7-3 and J usage is TRBJ2-5; TRBD2 matches at 8 bases. The CDR3 is made up of 16 amino acids. Germline CDR1 is SGHTA and CDR2 is FQGTGA. J lost 1 base, V lost 5 bases, and 9 bases had no gene match. CDR3 loop: CASSEGLGWGQETQYF. CDR3 nucleotide sequence: TGTGCCAGCAGCGAGGGACTAGGTTGGGGCCAAGAGACCCAGTACTTC.

The chain uses TRBV7-9 and TRBJ2-3; the D call may be TRBD1 or TRBD2 (5 bases each). CDR1 and CDR2 from the germline V gene are SEHNR and FQNEAQ (reference sequence). The CDR3 loop spans 15 amino acids. Trimming removed 5 bases at V and 7 bases at J, with 19 bases between. The DNA for the CDR3 is TGTGCCAGCAGCCAAACCCCGACTGAGGGGAATACGCAGTATTTT. It is translated as CASSQTPTEGNTQYF.

The gene calls are TRBV7-3 and TRBJ2-5; 10 bases agree with TRBD1. The V gene end was trimmed by 5 bases and the J gene end by 3 bases; junction bases not matched to a gene: 6. This CDR3 has 15 amino acids. CDR1 and CDR2 from the germline V gene are SGHTA and FQGTGA. The CDR3 region has the DNA TGTGCCAGCAGCCTCACCGGGACAGGGGAAGAGACCCAGTACTTC. Its translation: CASSLTGTGEETQYF.

In its sample, this clone ranks as large. The V call is TRBV6-1, the J call TRBJ2-2, with D hard to call. Germline assignment: CDR1 MNHNS and CDR2 SASEGT. The CDR3 totals 15 residues. V was pared by 4 bases and J by 2 bases, with 11 bases between. The DNA for the CDR3 is TGTGCCAGCAGTGCGGTGGCAGACAACACCGGGGAGCTGTTTTTT. This codes for CASSAVADNTGELFF.

The V gene is TRBV4-3, the J gene TRBJ2-7, with 11 bases lining up with TRBD1. The V segment lost 3 bases and the J segment 0 bases; nucleotides outside the gene matches: 1. CDR3 length equals 15 residues. Germline V gives CDR1 LGHNA, CDR2 YSLEER. The CDR3 nucleotides are TGCGCCAGCAGCCAGGGGACAGGGGGCTCCTACGAGCAGTACTTC. It yields the protein CASSQGTGGSYEQYF.

This chain connects TRBV5-1 to TRBJ1-1; D is perhaps TRBD1 (5 bases). The germline CDR1 and CDR2 sequences are SGHRS and YFSETQ. Trimming cost V 4 bases and J 4 bases, with 11 bases left between them. The CDR3 length is 13 residues. CDR3 sequence: CASSPGGVTEAFF. DNA for the CDR3: TGCGCCAGCAGCCCGGGAGGGGTCACTGAAGCTTTCTTT.

This chain uses TRBV9 with TRBJ2-3; D not resolved. V was pared by 0 bases and J by 3 bases, with 8 bases between. Germline lookup yields CDR1 SGDLS and CDR2 YYNGEE. This CDR3 is 14 amino acids long. Written as DNA, the CDR3 is TGTGCCAGCAGCGTAGTCGCTGGGACAGATACGCAGTATTTT. Protein product: CASSVVAGTDTQYF. Full variable domain (rest looked up from reference TRBV9 and TRBJ2-3): DSGVTQTPKHLITATGQRVTLRCSPRSGDLSVYWYQQSLDQGLQFLIQYYNGEERAKGNILERFSAQQFPDLHSELNLSSLELGDSALYFCASSVVAGTDTQYFGPGTRLTVL.

The chain recombines TRBV11-2 with TRBJ2-7; 7 nucleotides align to TRBD2. Germline lookup yields CDR1 SGHAT and CDR2 FQNNGV. The V gene end was trimmed by 3 bases and the J gene end by 5 bases; junction bases not matched to a gene: 4. The CDR3 runs 13 residues. DNA of the CDR3: TGTGCCAGCAGCTTCGGCGGGGGAAACGAGCAGTACTTC. Amino acid sequence: CASSFGGGNEQYF.